The present T cell receptor (beta chain) was sequenced within a study of blood T cell repertoires in COVID-19. Authors' data handling: Estimates of nucleated cell counts were drawn from the amplification of reference gene primers. TCRdb keeps only in-frame clones here, not all; method: immunoSEQ multiplex PCR. The DNA was the basis for D and trimming; V, J and clone size are from that table. The sample lists some 270,000 clones, about nine tenths occurring once. The cohort comprised adults aged roughly 18 to 100 years residing in approximately 25 US areas. Clinical history reported by participants formed the basis on which cohorts were assigned. This CDR3 contains 15 residues. Trimming took off 2 bases at V and 7 bases at J, with 16 bases between the two ends. Germline V gene data show CDR1 as MNHNY and CDR2 as SVGAGI (reference sequence).

Material: PBMCs or T cells enriched from blood (not recorded which). The V and J genes are TRBV6-6 and TRBJ2-3; TRBD2 is a possible D gene (6 bases). The sequence was obtained from a woman aged 25-40 years with acute COVID-19. CDR3 residues: CASSYLAGSVNTQYF. The CDR3 DNA sequence: TGTGCCAGCAGTTACCTGGCGGGGAGCGTGAATACGCAGTATTTT.